The entry that follows covers one T cell receptor (beta chain) sequence. The data were taken from a study of blood T cell repertoires in COVID-19. For the study at large: Sites in the United States, Italy and Spain provided acute and convalescent COVID-19 samples. T cells, B-cell-depleted T cells, or PBMCs supplied cDNA or gDNA.

As originally analysed: Reference gene primers were amplified, and this amplification served to estimate nucleated cell counts. Profiled with immunoSEQ multiplex PCR; TCRdb holds only in-frame clones, not every one. V, J and clone size derive from that table, while D and trimming were established from the DNA sequence. This sample carries 150,000 to 200,000 clones, 81% of them seen once, and the ten largest clones take 8% to 13%. V trimming: 6 bases; J trimming: 0 bases; junction bases outside the gene matches: 14. Germline lookup yields CDR1 MGHRA and CDR2 YSYEKL. This CDR3 comprises 20 residues. The source material was peripheral blood. The origin of this receptor is a man between 60 and 70 years old with active or convalescent COVID-19. The chain joins TRBV4-1 to TRBJ2-6; TRBD1 aligns across 10 bases. The CDR3 bases are TGCGCCAGCAGAGCGGGGACAGGGGATTTAACCGTCTCTGGGGCCAACGTCCTGACTTTC. This sequence encodes CASRAGTGDLTVSGANVLTF.